This passage covers 24 T cell receptor beta chains from one sample sequenced in a study of cytotoxic CD8 clonotypes in ibrutinib-treated CLL (dated by TCRdb to the early 2020s). Libraries were constructed by the immunoSEQ multiplex PCR assay. Entries here come from immuneACCESS through TCRdb and include only in-frame sequences with V and J called. Some clones fail to appear in such tables; in the studies checked, an unresolved V gene covers under half of the shortfall, and the cause of the remainder is unknown. The sample table contains around 310,000 clones; only one count was recorded for about 77% of them. Roughly 7% of the sample is held by the ten biggest clonotypes. Specimen: PBMCs, collected before ibrutinib treatment. The origin of the receptors is a human donor with chronic lymphocytic leukemia.

The chain couples TRBV5-6 to TRBJ1-1, with D possibly being TRBD1 (6 bases). CDR1 and CDR2 from the germline V gene are SGHDT and YYEEEE. The V and J ends lost 0 bases and 5 bases respectively, with 14 bases between them. The CDR3 totals 15 residues. CDR3 sequence (DNA): TGTGCCAGCAGCTTGGGTTGGGGGGCGAGGACTGAAGCTTTCTTT. Translating gives CASSLGWGARTEAFF.

The V gene is TRBV20-1, the J gene TRBJ2-2; no firm D call. The CDR3 loop spans 11 amino acids. Germline loops: CDR1 DFQATT, CDR2 SNEGSKA (reference sequence). In DNA form, the CDR3 reads TGCAGCGCCGACCTCGCCGGGGAGCTGTTTTTT. Translating it yields CSADLAGELFF.

The V and J genes are TRBV9 and TRBJ2-1; possible D gene TRBD2, 6 bases. V gave up 4 bases and J gave up 0 bases, with 11 bases separating them. CDR3 length: 15 residues. Germline lookup yields CDR1 SGDLS and CDR2 YYNGEE. This CDR3 reads CASSPSESSYNEQFF. CDR3 nucleotide sequence: TGTGCCAGCAGCCCTAGCGAAAGCTCCTACAATGAGCAGTTCTTC.

The chain recombines TRBV11-3 with TRBJ2-1; D not resolved. Germline values: CDR1 SGHNT, CDR2 YENEEA. Trimming pared 5 bases from V and 14 bases from J, leaving 16 bases between. The CDR3 covers 12 residues. CDR3 bases: TGTGCCAGCAGCCGCCCCGGGCGGCCCAAGTTCTTC. Translation gives CASSRPGRPKFF.

The V call is TRBV6-6, the J call TRBJ2-3, with TRBD2 matching 8 bases. The CDR3 sequence is 13 residues long. The germline V gene encodes CDR1 MNHNY and CDR2 SVGAGI (reference sequence). The J segment lost 5 bases and the V segment lost 10 bases, leaving 8 bases of the junction unmatched. The CDR3 region is CATTQAGVDTQYF. DNA of the CDR3: TGTGCCACCACTCAAGCGGGAGTAGATACGCAGTATTTT.

This clone was counted between two and nine times. The chain is built from TRBV9 and TRBJ2-7, with D possibly being TRBD1 (5 bases). This CDR3 is built from 13 residues. V lost 0 bases and J 5 bases, leaving 9 bases between the germline ends. From germline, CDR1 is SGDLS and CDR2 YYNGEE. The CDR3 region is CASSVAGSHEQYF. The CDR3, as DNA: TGTGCCAGCAGCGTAGCAGGGTCCCACGAGCAGTACTTC.

The gene calls are TRBV28 and TRBJ2-7; 12 bases match TRBD2. The CDR3 loop spans 12 amino acids. Germline CDR1 MDHEN, CDR2 SYDVKM. The V and J ends lost 6 bases and 6 bases, in that order; junction bases with no gene match: 0. CDR3 sequence (DNA): TGTGCCAGCAGGACTAGCGGGAGCGAGCAGTACTTC. Translation gives CASRTSGSEQYF.

The count of this clone is one. The chain employs TRBV25-1 and TRBJ1-5, with 12 bases identical to TRBD1. CDR1 and CDR2 from the germline V gene are MGHDK and SYGVNS. J lost 3 bases, V lost 4 bases, and 7 bases had no gene match. The CDR3 is 17 residues long. CDR3 in amino acids: CASSGPGTGGDNQPQHF. In DNA, the CDR3 is TGTGCCAGCAGTGGACCCGGGACAGGGGGCGACAATCAGCCCCAGCATTTT.

V and J are TRBV5-1 and TRBJ1-2; D remains unclear. Germline V gene lookup returns CDR1 SGHRS and CDR2 YFSETQ. Trimming left V 0 bases short and J 5 bases short, with 20 bases between. The CDR3 sequence is 17 residues long. CDR3 in amino acids: CASSLGPGLRSNYGYTF. The CDR3 DNA reads TGCGCCAGCAGCTTGGGTCCCGGACTAAGGTCGAATTATGGCTACACCTTC.

This clone was recorded only once. This chain joins TRBV14 and TRBJ2-1; D is unresolved. Trimming removed 4 bases from V and 2 bases from J, with 12 bases in between. There are 15 residues in the CDR3. Per the germline V gene, CDR1 is SGHDN and CDR2 is FVKESK. The CDR3: CASSPLGNPYNEQFF. As DNA, the CDR3 is TGTGCCAGCAGCCCCTTGGGGAACCCCTACAATGAGCAGTTCTTC.

The genes are TRBV2 and TRBJ1-2; D unresolved. Germline V lookup: CDR1 SNHLY, CDR2 FYNNEI. V was pared by 1 base and J by 1 base, with 13 bases between. There are 16 residues in the CDR3. CDR3 loop: CASSEEQPILNYGYTF. The DNA for the CDR3 is TGTGCCAGCAGTGAAGAACAGCCCATTCTTAACTATGGCTACACCTTC.

The rearrangement joins TRBV27 to TRBJ2-7; a possible D gene is TRBD1 (5 bases). The germline gives CDR1 MNHEY, CDR2 SMNVEV (reference sequence). This CDR3 spans 15 amino acids. The germline V and J ends were trimmed by 10 bases and 3 bases, with 22 bases remaining between them. CDR3 loop: CATYRLGQGNYEQYF. CDR3 DNA: TGTGCCACCTATCGACTGGGGCAGGGAAACTACGAGCAGTACTTC.

V gene TRBV9 combines with J gene TRBJ2-1, with D possibly being TRBD2 (6 bases). The germline V gene encodes CDR1 SGDLS and CDR2 YYNGEE. V shed 4 bases and J shed 1 base, with 12 bases lying between them. There are 15 residues in the CDR3. The CDR3 DNA is TGTGCCAGCAGCTATAAGGAGGGGTCCTACAATGAGCAGTTCTTC. Its translation is CASSYKEGSYNEQFF.

The chain couples TRBV5-5 to TRBJ1-5; D gene unclear. The V end was cut by 3 bases, the J end by 5 bases, with 21 bases between. The CDR3 is 17 amino acids. Germline V gene sequence: CDR1 SGHKS, CDR2 YYEKEE (reference sequence). The CDR3 DNA follows: TGTGCCAGCAGCTGGTTCGTGGGTTCGATTGGGGATCAGCCCCAGCATTTT. It translates to CASSWFVGSIGDQPQHF. The variable domain in full, with the rest retrieved from reference TRBV5-5 and TRBJ1-5, is DAGVTQSPTHLIKTRGQQVTLRCSPISGHKSVSWYQQVLGQGPQFIFQYYEKEERGRGNFPDRFSARQFPNYSSELNVNALLLGDSALYLCASSWFVGSIGDQPQHFGDGTRLSIL.

The V and J genes are TRBV30 and TRBJ2-3; 7 nucleotides line up with TRBD1. The CDR3 contains 13 residues. Trimming removed 4 bases from V and 4 bases from J; junction bases left unmatched: 5. Germline V gene lookup returns CDR1 GTSNPN and CDR2 SVGIG (reference sequence). The CDR3 bases are TGTGCCTGGATTATAACAGGGGCAGATACGCAGTATTTT. It translates to CAWIITGADTQYF.

V and J are TRBV18 and TRBJ2-3, with D unclear. This CDR3 contains 15 residues. V lost 3 bases to trimming and J lost 6 bases, with 16 bases between them. The V gene's germline CDR1 is KGHSH and CDR2 LQKENI. CDR3 amino acids: CASSPLGMVGDTQYF. DNA of the CDR3: TGTGCCAGCTCACCTCTGGGAATGGTCGGGGATACGCAGTATTTT.

In its sample, this clone was seen once. This chain joins TRBV27 and TRBJ2-5, with TRBD2 matching 12 bases. V lost 6 bases and J lost 1; bases outside the gene matches: 3. This CDR3 has 15 residues. Germline values: CDR1 MNHEY, CDR2 SMNVEV (reference sequence). This chain's CDR3 is CASRGLAGPQETQYF. The CDR3 DNA is TGTGCCAGCAGGGGACTAGCGGGCCCCCAAGAGACCCAGTACTTC.

CDR3 bases: TGTGCCAGCAGCACCAGGACTAGCGGGTTTGATGAGCAGTTCTTC. This sequence encodes CASSTRTSGFDEQFF. The chain has TRBV7-9 and TRBJ2-1; 11 nucleotides match TRBD2. With V trimmed by 5 bases and J by 8 bases, 8 bases remained unmatched. Germline CDR1 SEHNR, CDR2 FQNEAQ (reference sequence). The length of the CDR3 is 15 residues.

The V and J genes are TRBV7-9 and TRBJ2-4, with D perhaps matching TRBD2 (5 bases). Germline V CDR1 and CDR2: SEHNR, FQNEAQ (reference sequence). The CDR3 spans 17 residues. Trimming took 0 bases from V and 0 from J, leaving 12 bases between them. CDR3 sequence reads: CASSLALGAVAKNIQYF. CDR3 DNA: TGTGCCAGCAGCTTAGCCCTAGGAGCGGTAGCCAAAAACATTCAGTACTTC.

The chain joins TRBV29-1 to TRBJ2-5; possible D gene TRBD2, 5 bases. CDR1 is SQVTM, CDR2 ANQGSEA, per germline. Trimming pared 5 bases from V and 5 bases from J, leaving 18 bases between. CDR3 length: 14 amino acids. The chain's CDR3 is CSVHVRELWETQYF. In DNA form, the CDR3 reads TGCAGCGTTCACGTCCGGGAATTATGGGAGACCCAGTACTTC.

Only a few counts were recorded for this clone. CDR3 in DNA: TGTGCCAGCAGCTTGTGGGCGACCTCATACGAGCAGTACTTC. Its protein is CASSLWATSYEQYF. The chain is built from TRBV5-8 and TRBJ2-7; D is unclear. Germline CDR1 reads SGHTS; CDR2 reads YDEGEE. This CDR3 contains 14 residues. Trimming removed 1 base from V and 4 bases from J, with 12 bases in between.

This chain connects TRBV30 to TRBJ1-1, with D maybe TRBD1 (5 bases). CDR3 length: 12 amino acids. The V gene's germline CDR1 is GTSNPN and CDR2 SVGIG (reference sequence). With 5 bases removed from V and 13 bases from J, the gap between germline ends came to 20 bases. The CDR3 reads CAWGEIDSSYFF. CDR3 bases: TGTGCCTGGGGAGAAATCGACAGTTCCTATTTCTTT.

The CDR3 sequence is CASSGRRYPGELFF. CDR3 nucleotides: TGTGCCAGCAGCGGCCGTAGGTATCCCGGGGAGCTGTTTTTT. This rearrangement joins TRBV9 to TRBJ2-2; D remains ambiguous. CDR3 size: 14 residues. Trimming removed 3 bases from V and 6 bases from J, with 12 bases in between. Germline V lookup: CDR1 SGDLS, CDR2 YYNGEE.

The J gene is TRBJ2-7, the V gene TRBV6-5, with D perhaps TRBD1 (5 bases). V lost 6 bases, J lost 1 base, and 10 bases lay in between. Germline CDR1 and CDR2: MNHEY and SVGAGI. This CDR3 region has 13 residues. The CDR3 coding sequence is TGTGCCAGCAGACTCGACAGTTCCTACGAGCAGTACTTC. It is translated as CASRLDSSYEQYF.